This is a list of T cell receptor beta chains from one sample in a study of T cell responses to AZD1222 COVID-19 vaccine. TCRdb keeps only in-frame clones here, not all; method: immunoSEQ multiplex PCR. The data show 95,000 to 150,000 clones, roughly 87% seen once. Here the sequenced sample was peripheral blood, taken on day 0 of AZD1222 vaccination. The receptor set was obtained from an adult in good health. CDR3s include the opening cysteine and the closing phenylalanine or tryptophan. D genes are given only for firm matches. The size of a clone is reported for some rows only, either as once, few or many, or as a class for expanded clones.

d_gene	v_gene	len	abundance	j_gene	CDR3aa	CDR3nt
NA	TRBV19	13	once	TRBJ2-7	CASGWASSYEQYF	TGTGCCAGTGGGTGGGCGTCCTCCTACGAGCAGTACTTC
NA	TRBV5-1	14	NA	TRBJ1-3	CASSEGRFGNTIYF	TGCGCCAGCAGTGAGGGAAGGTTTGGAAACACCATATATTTT
NA	TRBV11-2	15	NA	TRBJ2-3	CASSLREWGTDTQYF	TGTGCCAGCAGCTTACGGGAGTGGGGCACAGATACGCAGTATTTT
NA	TRBV11-2	16	NA	TRBJ1-1	CASSLLSGRVGAEAFF	TGTGCCAGCAGCTTACTCTCCGGCAGGGTGGGGGCTGAAGCTTTCTTT
TRBD1	TRBV18	18	NA	TRBJ1-1	CASSPYWTGGEGVTEAFF	TGTGCCAGCTCACCCTACTGGACAGGGGGAGAAGGTGTCACTGAAGCTTTCTTT
NA	TRBV29-1	15	NA	TRBJ2-7	CSVDGGQGGINEQYF	TGCAGCGTTGACGGCGGGCAGGGGGGTATAAACGAGCAGTACTTC
TRBD1	TRBV18	15	NA	TRBJ2-7	CASSPKSTGGYEQYF	TGTGCCAGCTCACCTAAGTCGACAGGGGGCTACGAGCAGTACTTC
NA	TRBV14	16	once	TRBJ2-1	CASSQGDWRGPIGQFF	TGTGCCAGCAGCCAAGGGGACTGGCGGGGGCCGATAGGGCAGTTCTTC
NA	TRBV5-1	16	NA	TRBJ2-3	CASSLEIGGRTDTQYF	TGCGCCAGCAGCTTGGAGATCGGGGGGCGCACAGATACGCAGTATTTT
NA	TRBV7-2	14	NA	TRBJ1-2	CASSLREPTSGYTF	TGTGCCAGCAGCTTAAGAGAACCTACGAGTGGCTACACCTTC
TRBD2	TRBV7-9	16	NA	TRBJ2-1	CASSFFLAGEGNEQFF	TGTGCCAGCAGCTTCTTTCTAGCGGGAGAGGGCAATGAGCAGTTCTTC
NA	TRBV24-1	12	NA	TRBJ2-4	CATSLDGDIQYF	TGTGCCACCTCACTAGACGGAGACATTCAGTACTTC
TRBD2	TRBV18	18	NA	TRBJ2-5	CASSPTGTSGRARETQYF	TGTGCCAGCTCACCAACCGGGACTAGCGGGAGGGCCCGAGAGACCCAGTACTTC
NA	TRBV9	15	NA	TRBJ1-2	CASSVAQGGNYGYTF	TGTGCCAGCAGCGTAGCACAGGGAGGCAACTATGGCTACACCTTC
TRBD1	TRBV19	15	NA	TRBJ1-5	CASSIDRGSNQPQHF	TGTGCCAGTAGTATCGACAGGGGTTCAAATCAGCCCCAGCATTTT
NA	TRBV30	12	NA	TRBJ2-7	CAWSVIGVEQYF	TGTGCCTGGAGTGTAATAGGGGTCGAGCAGTACTTC
TRBD2	TRBV7-7	15	NA	TRBJ2-5	CASSVLAGPQETQYF	TGTGCTAGCAGCGTACTAGCGGGGCCCCAAGAGACCCAGTACTTC